These 10 T cell receptor beta chains were sequenced from one sample in a study of T cells in Graves' hyperthyroidism and ophthalmopathy. Amplification yielded TCR beta CDR3 regions, with RNA transcripts as the source. Researchers ran a first-round RT-PCR on the TCR CDR3 using the HTBI primer set. TCRdb independently ran MiXCR on the multiplex PCR reads; one entry per CDR3 protein. The sample shows 360,000 or so distinct CDR3 sequences, about 20% of them seen only once. Sequencing was carried out using blood. All receptors derive from a woman aged 18-29 years with Graves' hyperthyroidism.

This clonotype was observed many times. This chain connects TRBV11-2 to TRBJ2-2, with 9 bases that match TRBD1. The CDR3 loop spans 16 amino acids. Germline V gives CDR1 SGHAT, CDR2 FQNNGV. Germline trimming cut 5 bases from V and 3 bases from J; bases unmatched to any gene: 7. The CDR3 coding sequence is TGTGCCAGCAGCGGGCGACAGGGGGTCGACACCGGGGAGCTGTTTTTT. Its protein product is CASSGRQGVDTGELFF.

The J gene is TRBJ1-2, the V gene TRBV24-1, with TRBD1 matching 10 bases. CDR1 and CDR2 from the germline V gene are KGHDR and SFDVKD. The length of the CDR3 is 17 residues. V lost 2 bases, J lost 13 bases, and 18 bases stayed unmatched. The CDR3: CATSDSRRGTGDLSLTF. For the CDR3, the DNA is TGTGCCACCAGTGATTCCCGGAGAGGGACAGGGGATTTAAGTCTCACCTTC.

In its sample, this clonotype was seen many times. The CDR3 DNA is TGCAGTGCTTCCGGGACAGGGGGCTTTGTCTACGAGCAGTACTTC. Its protein is CSASGTGGFVYEQYF. The chain combines TRBV20-1 with TRBJ2-7, with 12 bases aligning to TRBD1. The V gene end was trimmed by 5 bases and the J gene end by 3 bases; junction bases not matched to a gene: 8. The V gene's germline CDR1 is DFQATT and CDR2 SNEGSKA (reference sequence). The CDR3 runs 15 residues.

This clonotype came up many times. The V call is TRBV7-9, the J call TRBJ1-2, with TRBD1 matching over 8 bases. Per germline, CDR1 SEHNR and CDR2 FQNEAQ (reference sequence). V lost 5 bases and J lost 4; bases outside the gene matches: 9. The CDR3 spans 15 residues. The CDR3 reads CASSHDRGGSYGYTF. CDR3 coding DNA: TGTGCCAGCAGCCATGACAGGGGTGGTAGCTATGGCTACACCTTC. The entire variable domain, with the rest obtained from reference TRBV7-9 and TRBJ1-2, is as follows: DTGVSQNPRHKITKRGQNVTFRCDPISEHNRLYWYRQTLGQGPEFLTYFQNEAQLEKSRLLSDRFSAERPKGSFSTLEIQRTEQGDSAMYLCASSHDRGGSYGYTFGSGTRLTVV.

Notes on this clonotype: This may arise from a read error, as a much more abundant clone is one base away. The V and J genes are TRBV2 and TRBJ2-2, with D maybe TRBD1 (6 bases). Germline V CDR1 and CDR2: SNHLY, FYNNEI. CDR3 length: 14 residues. CDR3 protein: CASHRDTNTGELCF. CDR3 DNA sequence: TGTGCCAGCCACAGGGACACGAACACCGGGGAGCTGTGTTTT.

This clonotype was seen ten or more times. This chain links TRBV11-1 with TRBJ1-4; 9 nucleotides match TRBD1. The CDR3 is 14 residues long. Germline V CDR1 and CDR2: SGHAT, FQDESV (reference sequence). J was trimmed by 8 bases and V by 5 bases; bases with no gene match: 6. In DNA, the CDR3 is TGTGCCAGCAGCCCTGGGACAGGGTACGAAAAACTGTTTTTT. As protein: CASSPGTGYEKLFF.

V and J are TRBV5-1 and TRBJ2-7; D may be TRBD1 (6 bases). Germline V CDR1 and CDR2: SGHRS, YFSETQ. V lost 0 bases, J lost 6 bases, and 13 bases lay in between. The CDR3 extends over 14 amino acids. The CDR3 coding sequence is TGCGCCAGCAGCTTGGACACAGGGTTCGGCGAGCAGTACTTC. As protein: CASSLDTGFGEQYF.

Turning to this clonotype: The junction differs from germline at one of its ends, possibly a read error. V usage is TRBV5-1 and J usage is TRBJ1-1; D perhaps matches TRBD1 (6 bases). Germline loops: CDR1 SGHRS, CDR2 YFSETQ. CDR3 length equals 15 residues. DNA for the CDR3: TGCGCCAGCAGCTCGGAGGGGGAGTGGAACACTGATGCTTTCTTT. The encoded protein is CASSSEGEWNTDAFF.

This clonotype was seen ten or more times. V gene TRBV27 combines with J gene TRBJ1-3, with D possibly TRBD1 on 6 matching bases. Germline-derived CDR1 and CDR2 are MNHEY and SMNVEV (reference sequence). The CDR3 spans 13 residues. Trimming stripped 7 bases from V and 4 bases from J, with 11 bases between. The CDR3: CASISQGGNTIYF. In nucleotides, the CDR3 is TGTGCCAGCATCTCACAGGGCGGAAACACCATATATTTT.

This clonotype occurred many times. The V and J genes are TRBV6-5 and TRBJ1-2; 7 bases are a match to TRBD1. Germline trimming cut 4 bases from V and 7 bases from J; bases unmatched to any gene: 12. The germline V gene encodes CDR1 MNHEY and CDR2 SVGAGI. The CDR3 runs 15 residues. CDR3 in DNA: TGTGCCAGCAGTTTCCTAACAGGGGTCTTCCCTGGCTACACCTTC. Residues: CASSFLTGVFPGYTF.